The sequence of this TCR beta chain was determined in a study of T cell responses to AZD1222 COVID-19 vaccine. Here immunoSEQ multiplex PCR was the method, and the copy in TCRdb shows in-frame clones only, minus some. This sample yields roughly 180,000 clones, of which 90% to 95% are seen a single time; roughly 9.2% belongs to the top ten. Germline CDR1 ENHRY, CDR2 SYGVKD. V lost 10 bases and J lost 3; bases outside the gene matches: 12. The CDR3 consists of 16 residues. The sequence derives from an adult in good health. This chain links TRBV10-3 with TRBJ2-2; 9 bases match TRBD2. This sample comprised peripheral blood, obtained on day 0 of AZD1222 vaccination. CDR3 nucleotide sequence: TGTGCCACCGTAGCGGGAGTCGCTGAGTACACCGGGGAGCTGTTTTTT. Translating gives CATVAGVAEYTGELFF.